The clone carrying this T cell receptor beta chain was observed a handful of times. The data stem from a study of neoadjuvant anti-PD-1 for oral cavity cancer. Method: immunoSEQ multiplex PCR; TCRdb's copy keeps in-frame clones and lacks some. Of approximately 8,400 clones in the sample, more than 70% were seen once. Sample time point: after neoadjuvant nivolumab, at surgical resection. V was trimmed by 4 bases and J by 1 base, leaving 7 bases between them. Germline assignment: CDR1 SGHTA and CDR2 FQGTGA. CDR3 length equals 13 residues. V usage is TRBV7-3 and J usage is TRBJ1-1; D ambiguous. This sequence was found in a person aged 35-79 years with oral cavity squamous cell carcinoma. The starting material was PBMCs, obtained after nivolumab (anti-PD-1) treatment. CDR3 in amino acids: CASSWTANTEAFF. The CDR3, as DNA: TGTGCCAGCAGCTGGACGGCGAACACTGAAGCTTTCTTT.